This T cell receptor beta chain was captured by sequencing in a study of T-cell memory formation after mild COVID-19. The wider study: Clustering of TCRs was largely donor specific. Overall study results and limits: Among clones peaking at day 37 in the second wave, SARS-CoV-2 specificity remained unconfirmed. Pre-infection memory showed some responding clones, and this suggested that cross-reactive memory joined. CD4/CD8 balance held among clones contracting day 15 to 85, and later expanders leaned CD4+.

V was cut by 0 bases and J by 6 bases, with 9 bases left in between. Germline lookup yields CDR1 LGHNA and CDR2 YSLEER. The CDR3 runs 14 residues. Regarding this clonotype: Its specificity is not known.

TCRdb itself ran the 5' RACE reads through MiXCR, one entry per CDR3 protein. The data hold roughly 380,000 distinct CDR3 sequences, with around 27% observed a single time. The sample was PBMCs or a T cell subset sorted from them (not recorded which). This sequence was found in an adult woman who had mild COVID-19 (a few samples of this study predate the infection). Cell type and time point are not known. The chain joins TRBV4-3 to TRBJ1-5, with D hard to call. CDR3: CASSQDLGSQPQHF. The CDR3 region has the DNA TGCGCCAGCAGCCAAGATTTGGGGAGTCAGCCCCAGCATTTT.